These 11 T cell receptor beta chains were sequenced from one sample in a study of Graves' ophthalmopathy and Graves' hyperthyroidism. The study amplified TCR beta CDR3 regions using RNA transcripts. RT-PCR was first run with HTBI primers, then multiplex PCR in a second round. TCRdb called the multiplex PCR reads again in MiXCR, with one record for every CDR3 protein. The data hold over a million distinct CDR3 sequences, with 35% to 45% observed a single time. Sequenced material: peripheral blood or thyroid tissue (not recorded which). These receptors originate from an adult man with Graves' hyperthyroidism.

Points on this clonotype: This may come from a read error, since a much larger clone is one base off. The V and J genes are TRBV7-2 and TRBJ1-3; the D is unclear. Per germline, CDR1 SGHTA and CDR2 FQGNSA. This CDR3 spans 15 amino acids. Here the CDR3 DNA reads TGTGCCAGCAGCTTAGTTAAGGACTCTGAAAACACCATATATTTT. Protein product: CASSLVKDSENTIYF.

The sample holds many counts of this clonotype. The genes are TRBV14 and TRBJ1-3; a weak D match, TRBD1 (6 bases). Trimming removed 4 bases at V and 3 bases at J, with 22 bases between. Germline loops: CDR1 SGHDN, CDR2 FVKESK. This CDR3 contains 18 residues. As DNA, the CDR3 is TGTGCCAGCAGCCCGAGTGGAACAGGGACCAGTCTTGGAAACACCATATATTTT. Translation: CASSPSGTGTSLGNTIYF.

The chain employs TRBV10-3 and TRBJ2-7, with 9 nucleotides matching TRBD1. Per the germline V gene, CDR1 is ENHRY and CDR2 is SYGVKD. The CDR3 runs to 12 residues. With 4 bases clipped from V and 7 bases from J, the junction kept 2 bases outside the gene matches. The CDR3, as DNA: TGTGCCATCAGTGCCGGGACAGGGGAGCAGTACTTC. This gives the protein CAISAGTGEQYF.

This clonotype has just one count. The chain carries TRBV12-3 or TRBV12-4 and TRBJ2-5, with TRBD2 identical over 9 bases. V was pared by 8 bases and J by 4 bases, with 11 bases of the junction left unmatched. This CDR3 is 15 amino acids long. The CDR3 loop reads CASSRGSGRGETQYF. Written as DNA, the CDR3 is TGTGCCAGCTCACGGGGTAGCGGGAGAGGAGAGACCCAGTACTTC.

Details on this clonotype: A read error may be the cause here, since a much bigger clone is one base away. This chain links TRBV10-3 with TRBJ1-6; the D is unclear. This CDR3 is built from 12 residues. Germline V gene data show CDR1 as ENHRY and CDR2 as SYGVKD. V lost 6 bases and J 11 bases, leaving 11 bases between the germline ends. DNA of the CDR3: TGTGCCATCAGGAACCCTACACCACCCCTCCACTTT. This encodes CAIRNPTPPLHF.

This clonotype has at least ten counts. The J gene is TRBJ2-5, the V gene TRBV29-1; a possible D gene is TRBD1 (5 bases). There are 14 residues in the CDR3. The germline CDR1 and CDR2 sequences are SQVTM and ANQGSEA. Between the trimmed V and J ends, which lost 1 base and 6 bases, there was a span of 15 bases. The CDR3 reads CSVEGQGGGQTQYF. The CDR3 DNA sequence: TGCAGCGTTGAAGGGCAGGGCGGCGGTCAGACCCAGTACTTC.

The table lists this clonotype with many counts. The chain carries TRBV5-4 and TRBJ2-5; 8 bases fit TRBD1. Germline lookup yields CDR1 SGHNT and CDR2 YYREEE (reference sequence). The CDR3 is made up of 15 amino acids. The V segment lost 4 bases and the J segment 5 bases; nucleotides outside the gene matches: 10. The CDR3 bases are TGTGCCAGCAGCGGAGCGGACAGGGTTGCGGAGACCCAGTACTTC. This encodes CASSGADRVAETQYF.

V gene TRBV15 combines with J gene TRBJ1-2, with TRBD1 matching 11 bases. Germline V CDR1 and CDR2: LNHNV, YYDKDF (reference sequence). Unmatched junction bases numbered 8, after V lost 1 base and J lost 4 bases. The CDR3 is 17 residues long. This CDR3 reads CATSRAGQGAFGYGYTF. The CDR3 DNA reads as TGTGCCACCAGCAGAGCAGGACAGGGGGCTTTCGGCTATGGCTACACCTTC. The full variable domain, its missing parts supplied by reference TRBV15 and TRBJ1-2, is DAMVIQNPRYQVTQFGKPVTLSCSQTLNHNVMYWYQQKSSQAPKLLFHYYDKDFNNEADTPDNFQSRRPNTSFCFLDIRSPGLGDTAMYLCATSRAGQGAFGYGYTFGSGTRLTVV.

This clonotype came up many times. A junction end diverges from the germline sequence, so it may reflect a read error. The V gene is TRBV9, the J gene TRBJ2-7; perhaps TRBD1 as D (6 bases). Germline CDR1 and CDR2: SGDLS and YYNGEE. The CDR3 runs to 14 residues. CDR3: CTSSVGQNSYEQYF. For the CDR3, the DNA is TGTACCAGCAGCGTAGGACAGAACTCCTACGAGCAGTACTTC.

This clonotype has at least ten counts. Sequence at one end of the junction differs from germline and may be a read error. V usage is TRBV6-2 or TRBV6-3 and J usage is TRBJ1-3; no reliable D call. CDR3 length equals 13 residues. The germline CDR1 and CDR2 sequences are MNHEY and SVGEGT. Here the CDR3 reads CASRTSSGNTIYF. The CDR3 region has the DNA TGCGCCAGCAGGACCAGCTCTGGAAACACCATATATTTT.

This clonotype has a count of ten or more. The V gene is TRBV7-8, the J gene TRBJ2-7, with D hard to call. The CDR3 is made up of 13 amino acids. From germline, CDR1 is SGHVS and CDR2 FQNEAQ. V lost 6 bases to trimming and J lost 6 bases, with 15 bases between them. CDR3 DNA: TGTGCCAGCAGAAACGAGGCTGTTGGCGAGCAGTACTTC. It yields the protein CASRNEAVGEQYF.